This TCR beta chain came from a study of metastatic and nonmetastatic thyroid tumors. General study points: Patients with malignant thyroid tumors reportedly had significantly higher TCR beta diversity than those with benign nodules, in blood and tumor.

This CDR3 is built from 17 residues. Trimming took 0 bases from V and 5 from J, leaving 14 bases between them. The germline V gene has CDR1 MNHEY and CDR2 SVGEGT. Comments on this clone: What it binds is not known.

All patients were treatment-naive before thyroid surgery. TCRdb reprocessed the PCR reads using MiXCR. The table has approximately 35,000 clones, 15% to 20% seen once; the top ten hold 12%. The J gene is TRBJ1-6, the V gene TRBV6-2 or TRBV6-3; a possible D gene is TRBD1 (6 bases). The receptor's source is a male donor with papillary thyroid cancer or a benign thyroid nodule (not recorded which). Some clones in this sample may be carry-over from other donors' samples. The material sequenced was blood. For the CDR3, the DNA is TGTGCCAGCAGTTACTCGAGAGGGGGGGCAGATAATTCACCCCTCCACTTT. Its translation: CASSYSRGGADNSPLHF.